What follows are 27 T cell receptor beta chains derived from one specimen sequenced in a study of T-cell memory formation after mild COVID-19. MiXCR, run by TCRdb on the 5' RACE reads, gives a single entry per CDR3 protein. Among some 190,000 distinct CDR3 sequences listed, approximately 16% were seen once. Sequenced material: PBMCs or a T cell subset sorted from them (not recorded which). The receptor source for this set is an adult woman who had mild COVID-19 (a few samples of this study predate the infection). Cell type and time point are not known.

This rearrangement joins TRBV20-1 to TRBJ2-3; TRBD2 aligns across 10 bases. Trimming at V came to 2 bases and at J to 2 bases, leaving 4 bases not matched to a gene. Germline values: CDR1 DFQATT, CDR2 SNEGSKA (reference sequence). CDR3 length: 15 amino acids. This CDR3 is CSARRTSGTTDTQYF. As DNA, the CDR3 is TGCAGTGCTAGAAGGACTAGCGGAACCACAGATACGCAGTATTTT.

This clonotype has only a few counts. The rearrangement links TRBV27 to TRBJ2-3; the D is unclear. The V and J ends lost 5 bases and 2 bases respectively, with 8 bases between them. The CDR3 spans 13 residues. CDR1 is MNHEY and CDR2 is SMNVEV in the germline V gene (reference sequence). In nucleotides, the CDR3 is TGTGCCAGCAGTCCTTTCAACACAGATACGCAGTATTTT. Amino acid sequence: CASSPFNTDTQYF.

The chain recombines TRBV5-1 with TRBJ1-2; D is uncertain. Germline CDR1 SGHRS, CDR2 YFSETQ. The CDR3 runs 14 residues. V gave up 4 bases and J gave up 4 bases, with 14 bases separating them. Written as DNA, the CDR3 is TGCGCCAGCAGCGTAGGATTCATGGGCTATGGCTACACCTTC. It specifies CASSVGFMGYGYTF.

The V call is TRBV20-1, the J call TRBJ2-7; D may match TRBD1 or TRBD2 (6 bases each). Germline CDR1 reads DFQATT; CDR2 reads SNEGSKA (reference sequence). This CDR3 region has 14 residues. The V and J ends lost 4 bases and 3 bases respectively, with 16 bases between them. CDR3: CSAKGVGLNYEQYF. CDR3 in DNA: TGCAGTGCTAAGGGGGTGGGACTCAACTACGAGCAGTACTTC.

This clonotype was found a few times. The chain is built from TRBV7-9 and TRBJ2-7, with D perhaps TRBD1 (5 bases). The CDR3 consists of 14 residues. V was cut by 1 base and J by 3 bases, with 10 bases left in between. Germline CDR1 is SEHNR and CDR2 is FQNEAQ (reference sequence). The CDR3 protein is CASSLGQPVYEQYF. In DNA, the CDR3 is TGTGCCAGCAGCTTAGGACAGCCGGTCTACGAGCAGTACTTC.

The genes are TRBV12-3 or TRBV12-4 and TRBJ1-4, with D perhaps matching TRBD1 (5 bases). V dropped 6 bases and J dropped 7 bases, with 15 bases sitting between them. The CDR3 sequence is 14 residues long. The CDR3 region has the DNA TGTGCCAGCAGCCACAGGACACGAGGTGAAAAACTGTTTTTT. Protein sequence: CASSHRTRGEKLFF.

The V and J genes are TRBV15 and TRBJ2-7; no firm D call. The CDR3 extends over 16 amino acids. From germline, CDR1 is LNHNV and CDR2 YYDKDF (reference sequence). Trimming shortened V by 1 base and J by 0 bases, and 13 bases separated the two germline ends. CDR3 loop: CATSRGGRAPSYEQYF. The CDR3 DNA follows: TGTGCCACCAGCAGAGGGGGTCGGGCACCCTCCTACGAGCAGTACTTC.

In this sample, this clonotype turned up a few times. This chain uses TRBV4-1 with TRBJ1-1; weak D call: TRBD1 (5 bases). The germline V gene encodes CDR1 MGHRA and CDR2 YSYEKL. This CDR3 contains 15 residues. Trimming removed 0 bases from V and 1 base from J, with 9 bases in between. DNA of the CDR3: TGCGCCAGCAGCCAAGATTACGGGGGGAACACTGAAGCTTTCTTT. Translated, it gives CASSQDYGGNTEAFF.

This clonotype was detected a few times. The rearrangement uses TRBV9 and TRBJ2-7, with a possible D match to TRBD1 (6 bases). Trimming took off 10 bases at V and 1 base at J, with 24 bases between the two ends. Germline V lookup: CDR1 SGDLS, CDR2 YYNGEE. The CDR3 extends over 16 amino acids. CDR3 region: CAPGKGSRDISYEQYF. In nucleotides, the CDR3 is TGTGCCCCGGGGAAGGGTAGTCGGGACATATCCTACGAGCAGTACTTC.

CDR3 region: CASSVDSGETQYF. CDR3 nucleotides: TGTGCCAGCAGCGTAGATTCCGGGGAGACCCAGTACTTC. This chain joins TRBV9 and TRBJ2-5; D unresolved. The germline V and J ends were trimmed by 0 bases and 5 bases, with 8 bases remaining between them. The CDR3 runs to 13 residues. CDR1 and CDR2 from the germline V gene are SGDLS and YYNGEE. The whole variable domain, remainder taken from reference TRBV9 and TRBJ2-5, is DSGVTQTPKHLITATGQRVTLRCSPRSGDLSVYWYQQSLDQGLQFLIQYYNGEERAKGNILERFSAQQFPDLHSELNLSSLELGDSALYFCASSVDSGETQYFGPGTRLLVL.

This clonotype was detected only a few times. The V call is TRBV4-1, the J call TRBJ2-1; 8 bases align to TRBD1. Germline CDR1 reads MGHRA; CDR2 reads YSYEKL. The V segment lost 3 bases and the J segment 13 bases; nucleotides outside the gene matches: 8. CDR3 size: 13 residues. CDR3 in amino acids: CASSQITDREQFF. The CDR3 nucleotides are TGCGCCAGCAGCCAGATAACGGACAGGGAACAGTTCTTC.

This clonotype was counted a few times. J is TRBJ1-5 and V is TRBV7-2; no firm D call. V lost 0 bases and J 6 bases, leaving 9 bases between the germline ends. The CDR3 has 14 amino acids. The germline gives CDR1 SGHTA, CDR2 FQGNSA. CDR3 coding DNA: TGTGCCAGCAGCTTAGCAGTAGGGTCTCAGCCCCAGCATTTT. It codes for CASSLAVGSQPQHF.

This clonotype has more than one count but fewer than ten. The V call is TRBV12-3 or TRBV12-4, the J call TRBJ2-7; possible D gene TRBD2, 5 bases. This CDR3 region has 16 residues. Trimming pared 4 bases from V and 0 bases from J, leaving 16 bases between. The CDR3 DNA reads TGTGCCAGCAGTTCTCAAATACTGGGGAGCTCCTACGAGCAGTACTTC. Translation: CASSSQILGSSYEQYF.

The J gene is TRBJ2-7, the V gene TRBV7-8; TRBD1 might be the D (5 bases). The CDR3 is 15 amino acids. V lost 4 bases and J lost 0, with 13 bases in between. The V gene's germline CDR1 is SGHVS and CDR2 FQNEAQ. The CDR3 is CASSSLDRLSYEQYF. In DNA, the CDR3 is TGTGCCAGCAGCTCCCTAGACAGACTCTCCTACGAGCAGTACTTC.

This clonotype came up a few times. The chain links TRBV12-3 or TRBV12-4 to TRBJ2-7, with TRBD2 matching 12 bases. Germline trimming cut 6 bases from V and 4 bases from J; bases unmatched to any gene: 7. The CDR3 has 15 amino acids. This chain's CDR3 is CASRTSGSSRYEQYF. CDR3 nucleotide sequence: TGTGCCAGCAGGACTAGCGGGAGTTCCCGTTACGAGCAGTACTTC.

The sample holds a few counts of this clonotype. The chain carries TRBV13 and TRBJ1-2, with 7 nucleotides matching TRBD1. Germline V gene data show CDR1 as PRHDT and CDR2 as FYEKMQ (reference sequence). The J segment lost 4 bases and the V segment lost 10 bases, leaving 12 bases of the junction unmatched. This CDR3 contains 14 residues. CDR3 amino acids: CATTLRDSLYGYTF. The CDR3 DNA reads as TGTGCCACCACCCTGCGGGACAGCCTCTATGGCTACACCTTC.

This chain links TRBV6-2 or TRBV6-3 with TRBJ2-7; D perhaps matches TRBD1 (5 bases). Germline V gives CDR1 MNHEY, CDR2 SVGEGT. The CDR3 totals 18 residues. V was trimmed by 6 bases and J by 1 base, leaving 25 bases between them. CDR3 sequence: CASRRSSQGGRASYEQYF. CDR3 in DNA: TGTGCCAGCAGAAGATCTTCCCAGGGTGGCAGGGCGTCCTACGAGCAGTACTTC.

The chain links TRBV7-2 to TRBJ1-2, with D unclear. The V end lost 5 bases, the J end lost 1 base, and 14 bases lay between the germline ends. Per germline, CDR1 SGHTA and CDR2 FQGNSA. This CDR3 has 15 amino acids. The CDR3: CASSPGPGDNYGYTF. CDR3 nucleotides: TGTGCCAGCAGCCCCGGTCCTGGCGATAACTATGGCTACACCTTC.

The chain carries TRBV6-5 and TRBJ2-1, with 13 bases that match TRBD2. V shed 5 bases, J shed 8 bases, and the junction held 6 bases outside the gene matches. Germline V gene lookup returns CDR1 MNHEY and CDR2 SVGAGI. The CDR3 has 15 residues. This CDR3 reads CASSRVGTSGDEQFF. The CDR3 DNA reads TGTGCCAGCAGTAGAGTAGGGACTAGCGGGGATGAGCAGTTCTTC.

This clonotype was detected only a few times. This rearrangement joins TRBV7-3 to TRBJ1-1, with TRBD1 matching 7 bases. The J segment lost 3 bases and the V segment lost 5 bases, leaving 9 bases of the junction unmatched. This CDR3 spans 15 amino acids. Germline CDR1 SGHTA, CDR2 FQGTGA. DNA for the CDR3: TGTGCCAGCAGCCTTGGAGGCAGGGGGGACACTGAAGCTTTCTTT. The encoded protein is CASSLGGRGDTEAFF.

This clonotype was detected many times. The chain joins TRBV4-2 to TRBJ1-6; TRBD1 matches at 8 bases. V shed 4 bases and J 10 bases; nucleotides not matched to a gene: 18. CDR1 and CDR2 from the germline V gene are LGHNA and YNFKEQ. The CDR3 is made up of 18 amino acids. The CDR3 DNA reads TGTGCCAGCAGCCCGGACAGGGTAATTGCTGTGGTAAAATCACCCCTCCACTTT. This sequence encodes CASSPDRVIAVVKSPLHF.

The chain uses TRBV12-3 or TRBV12-4 and TRBJ2-7; 8 bases match TRBD2. The CDR3 length is 16 residues. Trimming removed 6 bases from V and 0 bases from J; junction bases left unmatched: 10. CDR3 loop: CASSPQLADLSYEQYF. CDR3 nucleotides: TGTGCCAGCAGCCCTCAACTAGCGGACCTCTCCTACGAGCAGTACTTC.

The chain is built from TRBV29-1 and TRBJ2-3; 10 bases agree with TRBD2. Per the germline V gene, CDR1 is SQVTM and CDR2 is ANQGSEA. The length of the CDR3 is 16 residues. With 7 bases clipped from V and 3 bases from J, the junction kept 13 bases outside the gene matches. The chain's CDR3 is CSATSGGVVVTDTQYF. In DNA form, the CDR3 reads TGCAGCGCCACAAGCGGGGGGGTAGTTGTTACAGATACGCAGTATTTT.

The chain joins TRBV4-3 to TRBJ2-1; TRBD2 matches at 7 bases. The CDR3 extends over 15 amino acids. The V and J ends lost 0 bases and 4 bases, in that order; junction bases with no gene match: 3. The V gene's germline CDR1 is LGHNA and CDR2 YSLEER. CDR3: CASSQERGRYNEQFF. The CDR3 DNA follows: TGCGCCAGCAGCCAAGAGCGGGGGAGATACAATGAGCAGTTCTTC.

This clonotype was detected a few times. This chain uses TRBV7-9 with TRBJ2-7; 12 bases match TRBD2. This CDR3 contains 16 residues. Germline V gene data show CDR1 as SEHNR and CDR2 as FQNEAQ (reference sequence). V lost 5 bases, J lost 0 bases, and 5 bases stayed unmatched. CDR3 sequence reads: CASSTLTSGSSYEQYF. CDR3 nucleotides: TGTGCCAGCAGCACCCTGACTAGCGGGAGCTCCTACGAGCAGTACTTC.

The table lists this clonotype with a few counts. V is TRBV11-2 and J is TRBJ2-1; 7 bases are shared with TRBD2. The CDR3 has 15 amino acids. The germline V gene has CDR1 SGHAT and CDR2 FQNNGV. Germline trimming cut 4 bases from V and 4 bases from J; bases unmatched to any gene: 7. As DNA, the CDR3 is TGTGCCAGCAGCTCCCAGGTTAGCGGGTACAATGAGCAGTTCTTC. Translation gives CASSSQVSGYNEQFF.

The V gene is TRBV23-1, the J gene TRBJ2-3; 7 bases match TRBD2. TRBV23-1 belongs to the ORF category, with a function that is uncertain. V was clipped by 0 bases and J by 4 bases; unmatched bases: 10. The CDR3 runs 17 residues. CDR3 nucleotide sequence: TGCGCCAGCAGTCAATCGGCCCAGCGCCGGGGGGCAGATACGCAGTATTTT. Protein: CASSQSAQRRGADTQYF.